Sequencing of this T cell receptor beta chain was carried out in a study of blood T cell repertoires in COVID-19. Sequenced by immunoSEQ multiplex PCR; TCRdb stores in-frame clones only, minus some. The sample records some 240,000 clones, around 83% being singletons. Per germline, CDR1 SNHLY and CDR2 FYNNEI. CDR3 size: 14 residues. V was clipped by 6 bases and J by 3 bases; unmatched bases: 6. The sequenced sample was peripheral blood. The receptor's source is a woman over 75 with acute or convalescent COVID-19. The chain couples TRBV2 to TRBJ2-7; 9 bases are a match to TRBD1. CDR3 sequence: CASRGGQGLYEQYF. The CDR3 nucleotides are TGTGCCAGCAGGGGGGGACAGGGACTCTACGAGCAGTACTTC.